This T cell receptor beta chain was observed in a study of cytomegalovirus exposure and HLA in healthy donors (dated by TCRdb to 2017 to 2019). Concerning the study at large: In an earlier analysis of some 550 of the donors, about 260 Gb of sequence data and approximately 120 million unique TCR beta sequences from 180 million or so T cells were reported. About 320 gigabases of sequencing data and around 87 million unique TCR sequences were included in an early release covering around 650 HLA-typed donors. Among the roughly 430 genotyped donors, about 85% belonged to the genetic ancestry cluster associated with self-reported Caucasian donors. The study was designed to test whether signatures of past pathogen exposure could be identified by cataloging public T cell receptors. Using immunosequencing, the study profiled T cell repertoires from approximately 700 subjects and related those repertoires to cytomegalovirus serostatus. In addition to the first cohort of 666 subjects, a separate validation cohort of 130 or so different subjects was used. To predict cytomegalovirus infection status, the study combined high-throughput TCR immunosequencing, statistical association of individual TCRs with disease status, and machine learning. In a later analysis, previously published TCR beta repertoires from about 640 donors were re-analyzed and high-resolution HLA genotyping was added so that TCR occurrence patterns could be studied. Rather than drawing on any new phenotypic data, the later analysis identified candidate immune exposures from TCR beta sequences and the way those sequences occurred across donors. To decide whether each TCR beta V gene segment behaved as functional or pseudogenic, an earlier analysis of some 600 of the donors relied on high-throughput TCR beta sequencing. Donor age, sex, ethnicity and CMV serostatus were compiled alongside the repertoire data. Genome-wide SNP genotypes for about 60% of the roughly 700 donors were used in a later genetic analysis, which treated that subset as a discovery cohort. Every repertoire in the discovery cohort had been generated on one and the same sequencing platform. HLA typing included class I and class II loci at four-digit resolution. The number of typed donors differed by locus: roughly 629-640 for A, B, C, DRB1 and DQB1; some 500 for DQA1; over 600 for DPA1; and about 470 for DPB1. Roughly 5 DR-DQ haplotypes were handled as single units for association and clustering, since linkage in the cohort was strong. Among around 400 genotyped donors of the cohort, an average of roughly 230,000 unique TCR beta nucleotide sequences was sequenced per donor, of which about 19% were non-productive.

The library was made by the immunoSEQ multiplex PCR assay. The multiplex PCR relied on a mix of 60 forward primers for TCR Vbeta segments and 13 reverse primers for TCR Jbeta segments. Amplification of the CDR3 region of rearranged TCR beta genes was performed with a multiplex PCR assay on genomic DNA. The amplified TCR beta libraries were sequenced on the Illumina HiSeq System as 87-base-pair reads. The published analysis was carried out like this. Across the 640 or so repertoires, a later analysis counted 60 million to 90 million unique TCR beta chains, roughly 11 million of which were shared by at least two donors. Raw reads were error-corrected and collapsed into unique sequences by a nearest-neighbor algorithm in which closely related sequences were merged to remove PCR and sequencing errors. To assign V, D and J gene segments, CDR3 sequences were aligned to IMGT reference sequences. Each retained sequence needed at least a six-nucleotide match to both a V gene segment and a J gene segment. Rearrangements were called productive when the CDR3 lacked stop codons and stayed in frame with V and J; all others were non-productive. CDR3 was defined by IMGT convention, running from the second conserved V-encoded cysteine to the conserved J-encoded phenylalanine. The earlier analysis of about 640 of the donors excluded any sequence lacking an unambiguous match to a single V gene segment. An earlier analysis of fewer than 750 of the donors classified V segments as functional when productive rearrangements were above 56.7% and as segregating when the standard deviation between donors was above 5%. A statistical classification framework was built to diagnose cytomegalovirus status from the catalog of TCR beta chain sequences. V and J gene assignment, in a later analysis, came from comparing TCR nucleotide sequences with IMGT/GENE-DB human TR gene sequences. Using the TCRdist pipeline, a later analysis assigned CDR3 sequences along with most-parsimonious VDJ recombination scenarios. In a later analysis, each TCR beta chain was defined by its CDR3 amino acid sequence together with its V-gene family, and reads lacking a unique V-gene family were excluded. A later analysis removed 592 highly shared, low-generation-probability nucleotide sequences to deal with suspected cross-contamination and a sequencing artifact. For each public chain, a later analysis derived a clonal expansion index from normalized ranks of inferred template counts within each repertoire. Generation probabilities in a later analysis came from a VDJ recombination model fitted to out-of-frame rearrangements, and those results were checked against IGoR. In a later analysis, TCR-TCR, TCR-HLA and TCR-CMV co-occurrence was scored with hypergeometric tests, and a repertoire-size bias correction was applied to TCR pairs. In a later analysis, false discovery rates were estimated by permuting HLA or CMV assignments 20 times. In a later analysis, co-occurring TCRs were grouped using DBSCAN, with TCRdist sequence similarity added in when clustering inside HLA-allele-positive subsets. Repertoires with fewer than 30,000 or more than 120,000 public chains, plus five repertoires with anomalous nucleotide sharing, were excluded from co-occurrence clustering. In TCRdb, the immuneACCESS table is reduced to in-frame sequences with V and J assigned. These tables do not hold every clone; where another copy was compared, an unresolved V gene accounts for under half, and the others remain unexplained. The V and J calls and clone size are taken from that table; D and trimming were inferred from the DNA. The sample has about 89,000 clones on record, around 10% of them singletons. The ten largest clones capture 5% to 5.5% of the sample.

What the study reported, not specific to this receptor: The sequencing pipeline was judged likely to have produced a cluster of highly shared sequence variants as a technical artifact. Because HLA typing was unavailable for some donors at each locus, only the typed subset was used in association tests. The classifier was reported to diagnose cytomegalovirus status with high specificity and sensitivity in both the original cohort and the validation cohort. Compared with the approximately 710-donor mean, donors in an Asian-associated ancestry cluster had fewer N-insertions in productive TCRs, according to a later genetic analysis. Because counts were too low, around 17 rarely observed V segments, including chromosome 9 orphons, were left out of the earlier analysis of 587 of the donors. Broadly in line with IMGT annotations, most TCR beta V segments showed up in productive rearrangements about 87% or about 30% of the time in an earlier analysis of 450 to 600 of the donors. Only TCR beta chains were sequenced in this cohort, and the absence of alpha or paired-chain data limited detectable features. When HLA alleles, especially DR and DQ, strongly co-occurred, attributing TCR associations to individual alleles was difficult. In a later analysis, HLA-associated TCR beta chains were found to be more clonally expanded and to have lower generation probabilities than equally common non-associated chains. A later analysis found that most CMV-associated TCR beta chains appeared HLA-restricted, with HLA associations seemingly driven largely by CMV exposure. A further reported finding was that TCR beta sequences accurately predicted the HLA-A and HLA-B alleles for most subjects in the first cohort. An association between a missense DCLRE1C variant and V-gene and J-gene trimming of TCR beta chains was found in a later genetic analysis and replicated in an independent cohort. Sequencing depth was assumed to be roughly uniform across donors in the presence/absence analyses, though that assumption may not hold. Correlated functional status among segregating V segments might reflect linkage disequilibrium, but an unknown experimental factor could not be ruled out. According to the authors, the approach could potentially be generalized to other disease states and immunological phenotypes. Specific HLA alleles were associated with 15,000 to 20,000 TCR beta sequences at a false discovery rate of 0.05 in a later analysis. In vitro tests confirmed that three of the cytomegalovirus-associated TCR beta chains recognize cytomegalovirus antigens. While some public TCRs were present in many individuals, most TCR sequences turned up only very rarely across donors. In a later analysis, several top co-occurrence clusters were reported to appear linked to parvovirus B19, influenza, CMV and Epstein-Barr virus. A total of some 180 TCR beta chains were listed by the study as associated with cytomegalovirus. In a later analysis, the rate of TCR association differed among HLA loci, with DRB1 alleles having the most associated TCRs and HLA-C alleles having the fewest. For the cohort, immune exposure information was limited to CMV serostatus.

With respect to this clone: This clone's antigen is unknown. No quality values exist for individual bases; no much larger clone is one base distant.

The cohort comprised around 690 healthy bone marrow donors. Cohort members were all nominally healthy when sampled, although unrecorded immune exposures were likely present. The donor was CMV seropositive and belonged to the group of 250 to 300 seropositive cohort members. Each donor provided a peripheral blood sample, and peripheral blood mononuclear cells were used for TCR beta sequencing. Genomic DNA was extracted from the blood cell samples with the Qiagen DNeasy Blood Extraction Kit. The clonotype originates from a man aged 50-60 years in good health and CMV-seropositive. The sequencing input was PBMCs.

The CDR3 amino acid sequence is: CASSSQVSEAFF. The DNA sequence follows: TGTGCCAGCAGCTCACAGGTTTCTGAAGCTTTCTTT. This sequence uses TRBV5-6 and TRBJ1-1, and TRBD1 may be the D gene, going by 5 matching bases. Sequences SGHDT (CDR1) and YYEEEE (CDR2) are obtained from the germline V gene. There are 12 amino acids in the CDR3, from cysteine to phenylalanine inclusive. Just CDR3 DNA is preserved here, 36 bases in frame from base 1. V gives up 3 bases and J gives up 6 bases, and the segment between their germline ends measures 9 bases.